Given below is one T cell receptor beta chain in context. There are many counts of this clonotype. Its cognate antigen has yet to be identified. No per-base quality is available; no much larger clone lies one base away. TCR cDNA was made using 5'RACE template switching, a step that added a universal primer site and unique molecular identifiers. Priming for cDNA synthesis came from both the TCR alpha and TCR beta constant segments. Libraries were amplified in two PCR steps, with sample barcodes and sequencing adapters added in the second step. Libraries were sequenced on Illumina HiSeq 2500 (2x100 bp) or NovaSeq (2x150 bp). As for the original processing: MIGEC was used to demultiplex reads and collapse the reads into UMI consensus sequences, and MiXCR was used for V(D)J alignment. Using edgeR on replicate PBMC samples, clonotypes were called vaccine-responding if FDR was below 0.01 and the log2 fold change was above 5 up to day 15. Each bulk clonotype was labeled CD4 or CD8 based on which sequenced repertoire, CD4 or CD8, contained the clonotype at higher abundance. TCRdb passed the public sequencing reads through fastp at Q25 and MiXCR, retaining productive beta sequences. Identical CDR3 proteins give one entry, which carries the most common genes and DNA. These V and J calls rely on TCRdb rather than the paper's analysis. In all, the sample holds some 63,000 distinct CDR3 sequences, and about 7.8% of those were seen once. The top ten clones comprise about 38% of the sample.

The record originates from a study of T cells after yellow fever vaccination (dated by TCRdb to about 2019). For context, the study as a whole: Libraries from fractions with low cell numbers were prepared with the SMART-Seq v4 Ultra Low Input RNA kit. Bulk TCR alpha and beta repertoires were sequenced longitudinally to track T-cell clones before and after primary and booster YFV17D yellow fever vaccination. Two healthy male donors, one aged 18 to 30 and one aged 30 to 40 years, were included in the cohort. Blood samples were taken at several timepoints before and after primary and secondary immunization, and bulk PBMC replicates and cell subsets were isolated.

The sample's treatment or condition, from its label and the paper: live attenuated yellow fever vaccine strain. A standard Ficoll-Paque protocol was used to isolate PBMCs from peripheral blood. Dynabeads CD4 and CD8 positive selection kits were used to isolate the CD4 and CD8 T-cell fractions. TriZol was used to extract RNA from bulk PBMCs, CD4 and CD8 fractions, and dextramer-positive and dextramer-negative fractions. The full study reports these points: Because the study included only two donors, the extent to which the findings can be generalized is limited. Compared with the primary T-cell response, the secondary T-cell response was weaker but faster, peaking on day 5 rather than day 15. After the booster, most clones that had expanded after primary vaccination were detected again (nearly 98% of CD4 and more than 85% of CD8), suggesting broad maintenance of memory. A small fraction of clonotypes showed up in both the CD4 and CD8 compartments, probably as a result of convergent recombination. Computational filtering was required because FACS-sorted repertoires could contain abundant contaminating clonotypes from the bulk population.

For this chain, trimming is 9 bases at the V end and 2 bases at the J end, and the number of junction bases without a gene match is 10. The CDR3 spans 16 residues, from the cysteine through the phenylalanine. Only the CDR3 DNA is retained, 48 bases long and in frame from the first base. This sample comprised CD8+ T cells sorted from PBMCs, obtained 15 days after the yellow fever booster vaccination. The sequence is built from TRBV23-1 and TRBJ2-2; 9 junctional bases match TRBD1. TRBV23-1 counts as an open reading frame of uncertain function. The TCR sequence derives from a man under 40 who received the YFV17D yellow fever vaccine. The CDR3 region reads CASVWTGEINTGELFF. The DNA is TGCGCCAGTGTATGGACAGGGGAAATTAACACCGGGGAGCTGTTTTTT.